The clone carrying this T cell receptor (beta chain) has only a few counts. Trimming took 5 bases from V and 8 from J, leaving 16 bases between them. Germline V lookup: CDR1 MNHEY, CDR2 SVGAGI. The CDR3 contains 14 residues. Nominal health characterized the donors when sampled, though unrecorded immune exposures were likely. Amplification used 60 Vbeta primers and 13 Jbeta primers. Study processing details: Later work found around 72 million unique TCR beta chains, with roughly 11 million shared. Produced via immunoSEQ multiplex PCR; TCRdb's table is partial and in-frame only. V and J calls plus clone size are reproduced from that table; the DNA served to infer D and trimming. This table has some 140,000 clones, about 85% appearing once. The source of the sample is a study of cytomegalovirus exposure and HLA in healthy donors.

The origin of this receptor is a man aged 25 to 40 in good health and CMV-seropositive. The rearrangement uses TRBV6-5 and TRBJ2-1, with D perhaps matching TRBD2 (5 bases). Sequenced sample: PBMCs. CDR3 bases: TGTGCCAGCAGTACCCTGTCTAGCCTTGATGAGCAGTTCTTC. Translated, it gives CASSTLSSLDEQFF.